These 19 T cell receptor beta chains share one sample of origin, sequenced in a study of blood T cells in healthy people across ages. The second PCR ran roughly 7 to 11 cycles with a sample-barcoded 5' primer and J-beta primers. MiXCR, applied by TCRdb to the 5' RACE reads, yields one record per CDR3 protein. The sample lists around 800,000 distinct CDR3 sequences, 40% to 50% seen once, with about a fifth in the top ten. The sequencing input was blood. These receptors all come from a man aged 60 to 69 in good health.

This clonotype was recorded a few times. The chain joins TRBV7-2 to TRBJ2-5, with D possibly TRBD2 on 5 matching bases. From germline, CDR1 is SGHTA and CDR2 FQGNSA. This CDR3 region has 15 residues. V lost 3 bases, J lost 5 bases, and 16 bases lay in between. Here the CDR3 DNA reads TGTGCCAGCAGCTTTCAGAGCGGCCCCCGTGAGACCCAGTACTTC. Its translation is CASSFQSGPRETQYF.

This chain uses TRBV10-3 with TRBJ2-1; possibly TRBD1 for D (6 bases). The J call is doubtful: the DNA matches TRBJ2-7 better. This CDR3 has 16 amino acids. CDR1 and CDR2 from the germline V gene are ENHRY and SYGVKD. CDR3 amino acids: CAISRTAESSYNEQYF. CDR3 in DNA: TGTGCCATCAGTCGGACAGCTGAAAGCTCCTACAATGAGCAGTACTTC.

This rearrangement joins TRBV30 to TRBJ1-6; D is uncertain. With 3 bases removed from V and 4 bases from J, the gap between germline ends came to 7 bases. Per the germline V gene, CDR1 is GTSNPN and CDR2 is SVGIG (reference sequence). The CDR3 extends over 13 amino acids. The CDR3 coding sequence is TGTGCCTGGAGCGCGGGTTATAATTCACCCCTCCACTTT. Encoded protein: CAWSAGYNSPLHF.

The chain combines TRBV4-3 with TRBJ2-7; 10 bases agree with TRBD2. J gave up 0 bases and V 4 bases, and 6 bases lay outside the gene matches. The germline V gene has CDR1 LGHNA and CDR2 YSLEER. The CDR3 has 16 residues. CDR3 in DNA: TGCGCCAGCAGCCGGATTACTAGCGGGGTCTCCTACGAGCAGTACTTC. This codes for CASSRITSGVSYEQYF.

This chain links TRBV3-1 with TRBJ2-4, with D unresolved. Trimming removed 6 bases from V and 13 bases from J, with 13 bases in between. This CDR3 spans 11 amino acids. Germline assignment: CDR1 LGHDT and CDR2 YNNKEL (reference sequence). CDR3 loop: CASRRRSGQYF. The DNA of the CDR3 is TGTGCCAGCAGGAGACGATCCGGGCAGTACTTC.

This sequence joins TRBV20-1 and TRBJ2-7, with a tentative D call TRBD1 (6 bases). The J call may be in error: the DNA end matches TRBJ2-5 better. The CDR3 totals 12 residues. Looked up from germline, CDR1 is DFQATT and CDR2 is SNEGSKA (reference sequence). The CDR3 is CSTKHRVETQYF. The DNA for the CDR3 is TGCAGTACTAAACACAGGGTAGAGACCCAGTACTTC.

The V and J genes are TRBV27 and TRBJ2-5; 12 bases are shared with TRBD2. CDR1 is MNHEY and CDR2 is SMNVEV in the germline V gene (reference sequence). J gave up 5 bases and V 0 bases, and 4 bases lay outside the gene matches. The CDR3 length is 16 residues. The CDR3 DNA sequence: TGTGCCAGCAGTTTATCCCTAGCGGGGGGGTGGGAGACCCAGTACTTC. Amino acids: CASSLSLAGGWETQYF.

As to this clonotype: One junction end does not reproduce the germline sequence, and a read error may be involved. The chain combines TRBV4-3 with TRBJ2-3; D gene unclear. The germline V gene has CDR1 LGHNA and CDR2 YSLEER. The CDR3 runs to 15 residues. Here the CDR3 reads CASGHPGSGTDTQYF. In nucleotides, the CDR3 is TGCGCCAGCGGCCATCCGGGCTCGGGCACAGATACGCAGTATTTT.

V usage is TRBV11-2 and J usage is TRBJ2-1, with a tentative D call TRBD1 (6 bases). CDR1 and CDR2 from the germline V gene are SGHAT and FQNNGV. Trimming removed 8 bases from V and 4 bases from J, with 9 bases in between. The CDR3 loop spans 12 amino acids. The CDR3 nucleotides are TGTGCCAGCGGGGGCTTTTACAATGAGCAGTTCTTC. This encodes CASGGFYNEQFF.

This clonotype was observed once. The chain uses TRBV5-1 and TRBJ2-7; D unresolved. Looked up from germline, CDR1 is SGHRS and CDR2 is YFSETQ. The CDR3 runs 16 residues. V lost 0 bases to trimming and J lost 0 bases, with 13 bases between them. The CDR3 loop reads CASSLGPWVRSYEQYF. The CDR3 DNA follows: TGCGCCAGCAGCTTGGGCCCCTGGGTCCGCTCCTACGAGCAGTACTTC.

The chain uses TRBV7-3 and TRBJ2-6; tentative D call: TRBD2 (5 bases). Trimming took 4 bases from V and 4 from J, leaving 17 bases between them. Germline assignment: CDR1 SGHTA and CDR2 FQGTGA. This CDR3 has 17 residues. CDR3 sequence (DNA): TGTGCCAGCAGCTCCTTGGACGGGGTAGCCGGGGCCAACGTCCTGACTTTC. This sequence encodes CASSSLDGVAGANVLTF.

V is TRBV5-6 and J is TRBJ2-3, with D perhaps matching TRBD2 (6 bases). The CDR3 runs 15 residues. Germline CDR1 reads SGHDT; CDR2 reads YYEEEE. The ends were cut back, 1 base at V and 6 bases at J, with 15 bases in the middle. The CDR3 protein is CASSLYSPAGDTQYF. The CDR3 DNA reads TGTGCCAGCAGCTTGTATTCCCCAGCGGGCGATACGCAGTATTTT. Combining the CDR3 with reference TRBV5-6 and TRBJ2-3 gives the whole variable domain DAGVTQSPTHLIKTRGQQVTLRCSPKSGHDTVSWYQQALGQGPQFIFQYYEEEERQRGNFPDRFSGHQFPNYSSELNVNALLLGDSALYLCASSLYSPAGDTQYFGPGTRLTVL.

The chain carries TRBV20-1 and TRBJ2-5, with 7 bases matching TRBD1. Germline V gene data show CDR1 as DFQATT and CDR2 as SNEGSKA (reference sequence). Unmatched junction bases numbered 6, after V lost 3 bases and J lost 2 bases. CDR3 length: 14 residues. CDR3 amino acids: CSARYQTGQETQYF. DNA of the CDR3: TGCAGTGCTAGGTACCAGACAGGGCAAGAGACCCAGTACTTC.

This chain connects TRBV6-1 to TRBJ2-7; D remains ambiguous. Trimming left V 0 bases short and J 2 bases short, with 11 bases between. CDR1 is MNHNS, CDR2 SASEGT, per germline. The CDR3 is 15 residues long. This CDR3 is CASSEAARSPYEQYF. The CDR3 region has the DNA TGTGCCAGCAGTGAAGCGGCTCGCAGCCCCTACGAGCAGTACTTC.

This chain uses TRBV4-1 with TRBJ1-1, with a tentative D call TRBD1 (5 bases). Germline V gene sequence: CDR1 MGHRA, CDR2 YSYEKL. V dropped 2 bases and J dropped 3 bases, with 10 bases sitting between them. The CDR3 is 14 amino acids. The CDR3 sequence is CASSQRGRDTEAFF. The CDR3 region has the DNA TGCGCCAGCAGCCAACGGGGCCGGGACACTGAAGCTTTCTTT.

This clonotype was seen only a few times. The chain combines TRBV12-3 or TRBV12-4 with TRBJ1-1; perhaps TRBD1 as D (5 bases). The CDR3 is 18 residues long. The germline V and J ends were trimmed by 5 bases and 3 bases, with 25 bases remaining between them. The CDR3 is CASSQLSTTWGGYTEAFF. The DNA of the CDR3 is TGTGCCAGCAGTCAACTGAGTACGACATGGGGGGGATACACTGAAGCTTTCTTT.

The chain has TRBV5-1 and TRBJ2-5, with TRBD1 as a possible D gene (6 bases). CDR3 length equals 15 residues. Germline V gene data show CDR1 as SGHRS and CDR2 as YFSETQ. Trimming shortened V by 4 bases and J by 5 bases, and 18 bases separated the two germline ends. Here the CDR3 DNA reads TGCGCCAGCAGCCCGGGACAAGATATGAGGGAGACCCAGTACTTC. Translated: CASSPGQDMRETQYF.

This clonotype was seen more than once but under ten times. The chain has TRBV7-2 and TRBJ1-1; TRBD1 matches 9 bases. Trimming cost V 6 bases and J 5 bases; bases outside gene matches: 7. The CDR3 is made up of 14 amino acids. Germline V lookup: CDR1 SGHTA, CDR2 FQGNSA. The CDR3 loop is CASRSRQGGTEAFF. Here the CDR3 DNA reads TGTGCCAGCAGGTCCAGACAGGGGGGTACTGAAGCTTTCTTT.

This clonotype showed up just a few times. The chain is built from TRBV7-6 and TRBJ1-6; 7 bases line up with TRBD1. In germline, CDR1 is SGHVS, CDR2 FNYEAQ. The CDR3 runs to 16 residues. Losses at the gene ends were 5 bases for V and 10 bases for J; bases not matched to a gene: 14. The CDR3 bases are TGTGCCAGCAGCCCCCAGGGGGGCTCCGTTGGGTCACCCCTCCACTTT. Protein product: CASSPQGGSVGSPLHF.